This is a list of T cell receptor beta chains from one sample in a study of T-cell memory formation after mild COVID-19. Each CDR3 protein is one row after TCRdb ran MiXCR on the 5' RACE reads. The table has roughly 100,000 distinct CDR3 sequences, approximately 17% seen once. Sequencing used PBMCs or a T cell subset sorted from them (not recorded which). Source of these receptors: an adult woman who had mild COVID-19 (a few samples of this study predate the infection). Cell type and time point are not known. Both conserved end residues are part of each CDR3.

v_gene,j_gene,CDR3aa
TRBV7-2,TRBJ2-5,CASSLATSQETQYF
TRBV4-1,TRBJ2-5,CASSLGVGETQYF
TRBV7-3,TRBJ2-1,CASSLNPQHGSRLNEQFF
TRBV4-1,TRBJ2-3,CASSQIPREQYF
TRBV19,TRBJ2-7,CASSPGEAYEQYF
TRBV20-1,TRBJ2-1,CSARDPTLSERENEQFF
TRBV4-3,TRBJ1-1,CASSHQGENTEAFF
TRBV4-1,TRBJ1-2,CASSQDGQANNYGYTF
TRBV20-1,TRBJ2-1,CSARDTSGLAGPYNEQFF
TRBV6-2/TRBV6-3,TRBJ1-1,CASSYSFEAFF
TRBV13,TRBJ2-1,CASSLVREGYYNEQFF